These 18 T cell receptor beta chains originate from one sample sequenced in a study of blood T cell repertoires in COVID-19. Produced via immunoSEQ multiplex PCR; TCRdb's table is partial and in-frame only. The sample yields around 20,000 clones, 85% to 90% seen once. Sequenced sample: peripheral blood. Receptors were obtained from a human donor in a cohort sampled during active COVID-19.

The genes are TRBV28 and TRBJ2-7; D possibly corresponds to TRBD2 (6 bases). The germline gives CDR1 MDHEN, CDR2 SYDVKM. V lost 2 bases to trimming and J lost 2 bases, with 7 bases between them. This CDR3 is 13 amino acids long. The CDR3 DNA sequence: TGTGCCAGCAGTTTACCGGGGGCCTACGAGCAGTACTTC. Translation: CASSLPGAYEQYF.

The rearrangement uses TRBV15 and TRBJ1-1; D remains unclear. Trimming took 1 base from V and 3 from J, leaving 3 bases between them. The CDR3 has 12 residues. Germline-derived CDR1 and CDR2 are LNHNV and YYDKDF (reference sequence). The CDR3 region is CATSRVDTEAFF. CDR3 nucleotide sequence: TGTGCCACCAGCAGAGTCGACACTGAAGCTTTCTTT.

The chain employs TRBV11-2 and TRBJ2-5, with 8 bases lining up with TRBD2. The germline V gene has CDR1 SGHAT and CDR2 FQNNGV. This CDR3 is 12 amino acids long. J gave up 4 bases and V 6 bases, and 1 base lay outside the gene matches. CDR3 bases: TGTGCCAGCAGTCGGGAGGGAGAGACCCAGTACTTC. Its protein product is CASSREGETQYF.

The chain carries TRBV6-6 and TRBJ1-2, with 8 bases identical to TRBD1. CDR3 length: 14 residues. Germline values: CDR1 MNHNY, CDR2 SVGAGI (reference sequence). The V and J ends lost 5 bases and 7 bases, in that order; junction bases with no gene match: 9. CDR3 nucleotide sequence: TGTGCCAGCAGTCAGACAGGGGCGAAGGGTGGCTACACCTTC. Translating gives CASSQTGAKGGYTF.

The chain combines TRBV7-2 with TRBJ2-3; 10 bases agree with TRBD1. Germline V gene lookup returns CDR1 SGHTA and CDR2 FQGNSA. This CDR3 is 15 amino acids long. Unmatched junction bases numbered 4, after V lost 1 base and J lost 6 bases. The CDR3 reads CASSLGGTGEDTQYF. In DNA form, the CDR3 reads TGTGCCAGCAGCTTAGGGGGGACAGGGGAGGATACGCAGTATTTT.

The CDR3 nucleotides read TGTGCCAGCAGTTATCTGGATACGCAGTATTTT. Translating it yields CASSYLDTQYF. This rearrangement joins TRBV12-3 or TRBV12-4 to TRBJ2-3; D gene uncertain. Trimming stripped 4 bases from V and 6 bases from J, with 5 bases between. The CDR3 length is 11 residues.

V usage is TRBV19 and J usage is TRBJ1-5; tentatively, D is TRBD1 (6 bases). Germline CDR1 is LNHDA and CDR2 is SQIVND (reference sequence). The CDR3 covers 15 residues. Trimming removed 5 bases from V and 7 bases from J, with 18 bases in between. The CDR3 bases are TGTGCCAGTAGTTTTCAACCGGATCAGGGGCAGCCCCAGCATTTT. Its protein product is CASSFQPDQGQPQHF.

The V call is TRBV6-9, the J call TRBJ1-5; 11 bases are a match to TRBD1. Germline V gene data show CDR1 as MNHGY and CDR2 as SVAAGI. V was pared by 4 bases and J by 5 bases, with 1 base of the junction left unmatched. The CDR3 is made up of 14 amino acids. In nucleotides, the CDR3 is TGTGCCAGCAGTTGGGACAGGGGGTATCAGCCCCAGCATTTT. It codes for CASSWDRGYQPQHF.

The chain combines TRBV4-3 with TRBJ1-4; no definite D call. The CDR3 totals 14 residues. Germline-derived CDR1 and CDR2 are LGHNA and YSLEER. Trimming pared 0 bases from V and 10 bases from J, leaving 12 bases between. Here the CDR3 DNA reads TGCGCCAGCAGCCAAGACAGCCTGGGAGGAAAACTGTTTTTT. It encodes CASSQDSLGGKLFF.

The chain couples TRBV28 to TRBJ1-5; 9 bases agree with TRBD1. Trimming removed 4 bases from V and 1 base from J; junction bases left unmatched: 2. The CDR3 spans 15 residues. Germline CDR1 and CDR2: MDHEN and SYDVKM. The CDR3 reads CASSSGTGSNQPQHF. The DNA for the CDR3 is TGTGCCAGCAGTTCCGGGACAGGGAGCAATCAGCCCCAGCATTTT.

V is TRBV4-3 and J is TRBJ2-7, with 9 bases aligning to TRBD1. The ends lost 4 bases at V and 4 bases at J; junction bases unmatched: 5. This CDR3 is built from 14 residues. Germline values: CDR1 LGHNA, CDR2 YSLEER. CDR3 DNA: TGCGCCAGCAGCCGATCGGACAGGGGTTACGAGCAGTACTTC. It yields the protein CASSRSDRGYEQYF.

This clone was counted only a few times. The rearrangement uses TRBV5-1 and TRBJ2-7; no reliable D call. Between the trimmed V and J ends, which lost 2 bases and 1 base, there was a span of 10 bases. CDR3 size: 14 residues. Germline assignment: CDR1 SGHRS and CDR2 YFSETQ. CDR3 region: CASSLNPASYEQYF. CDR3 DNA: TGCGCCAGCAGCTTAAATCCAGCGTCCTACGAGCAGTACTTC.

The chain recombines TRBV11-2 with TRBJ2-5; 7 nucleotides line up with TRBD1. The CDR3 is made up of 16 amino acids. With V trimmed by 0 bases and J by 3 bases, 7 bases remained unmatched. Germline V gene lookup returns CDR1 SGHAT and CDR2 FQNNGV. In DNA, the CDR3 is TGTGCCAGCAGCTTAGAGCCGGGACAGAGGAAAGAGACCCAGTACTTC. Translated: CASSLEPGQRKETQYF.

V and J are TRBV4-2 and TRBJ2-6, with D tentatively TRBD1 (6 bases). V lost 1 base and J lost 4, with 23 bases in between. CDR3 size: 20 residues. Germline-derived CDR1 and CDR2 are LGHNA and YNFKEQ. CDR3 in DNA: TGTGCCAGCAGCCAAGTTTATCGCTTACAGGGTGTGGCCGGGGCCAACGTCCTGACTTTC. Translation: CASSQVYRLQGVAGANVLTF.

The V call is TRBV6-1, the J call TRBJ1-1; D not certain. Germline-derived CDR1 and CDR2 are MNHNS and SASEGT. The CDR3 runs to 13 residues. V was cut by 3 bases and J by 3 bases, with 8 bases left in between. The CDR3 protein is CASSEVRDTEAFF. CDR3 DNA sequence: TGTGCCAGCAGTGAGGTCCGGGACACTGAAGCTTTCTTT.

CDR3 protein: CASSSGTGAYEQYF. The CDR3 nucleotides are TGTGCCAGCAGCTCAGGGACAGGGGCCTACGAGCAGTACTTC. The chain links TRBV7-2 to TRBJ2-7, with 10 bases fitting TRBD1. V shed 4 bases, J shed 2 bases, and the junction held 2 bases outside the gene matches. The germline gives CDR1 SGHTA, CDR2 FQGNSA. The CDR3 has 14 amino acids.

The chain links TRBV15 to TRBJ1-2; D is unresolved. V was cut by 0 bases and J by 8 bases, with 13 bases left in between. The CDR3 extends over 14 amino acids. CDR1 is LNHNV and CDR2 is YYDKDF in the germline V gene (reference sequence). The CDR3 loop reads CATSRDPEGGGYTF. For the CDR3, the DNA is TGTGCCACCAGCAGAGATCCGGAGGGAGGAGGCTACACCTTC.

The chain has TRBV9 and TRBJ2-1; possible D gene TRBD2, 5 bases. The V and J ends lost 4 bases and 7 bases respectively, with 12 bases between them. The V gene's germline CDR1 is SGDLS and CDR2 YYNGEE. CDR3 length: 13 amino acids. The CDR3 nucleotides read TGTGCCAGCAGCCCTCCGAGGGAAAATGAGCAGTTCTTC. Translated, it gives CASSPPRENEQFF.